This TCR beta chain was captured in a study of blood T cell repertoires in COVID-19. TCRdb's copy holds only in-frame clones and misses some; the assay was immunoSEQ multiplex PCR. This sample carries fewer than 400,000 clones, almost 90% of them seen once, and the ten largest clones take 2.9%. Trimming took 5 bases from V and 0 from J; bases not matched to a gene: 5. Germline CDR1 is SNHLY and CDR2 is FYNNEI. The CDR3 is 16 residues long. The material sequenced was peripheral blood. The V and J genes are TRBV2 and TRBJ1-1, with 11 positions matching TRBD1. The receptor comes from a woman aged 25-40 years with COVID-19, enrolled during active disease. CDR3 nucleotides: TGTGCCAGCAGTAAGAGGACAGGGGGCTTGAACACTGAAGCTTTCTTT. This codes for CASSKRTGGLNTEAFF.